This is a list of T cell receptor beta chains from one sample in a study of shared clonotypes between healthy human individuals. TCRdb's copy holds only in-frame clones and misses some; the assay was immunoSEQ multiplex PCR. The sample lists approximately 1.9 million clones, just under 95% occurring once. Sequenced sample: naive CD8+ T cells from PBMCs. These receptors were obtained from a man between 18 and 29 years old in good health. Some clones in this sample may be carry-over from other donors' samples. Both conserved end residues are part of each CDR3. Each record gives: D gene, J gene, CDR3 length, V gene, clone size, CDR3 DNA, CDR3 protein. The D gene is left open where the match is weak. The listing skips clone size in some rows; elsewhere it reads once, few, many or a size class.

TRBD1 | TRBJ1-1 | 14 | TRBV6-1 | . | TGTGCCAGCAGTGAAGCGCCTAGACAGGGACTGGATTTCTTT | CASSEAPRQGLDFF
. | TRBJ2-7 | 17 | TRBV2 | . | TGTGCCAGCATCCTCAAGCGGGCGACGCTAATTCCACTCGAGCAGTACTTC | CASILKRATLIPLEQYF
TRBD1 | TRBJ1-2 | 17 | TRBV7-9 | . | TGTGCCAGCAGTTCGGGACAGGGGTTTAGCGCTAACTATGGCTACACCTTC | CASSSGQGFSANYGYTF
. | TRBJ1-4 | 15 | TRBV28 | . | TGTGCCAGCAGTTTGCCCCGGACCGATAATGAAAAACTGTTTTTT | CASSLPRTDNEKLFF
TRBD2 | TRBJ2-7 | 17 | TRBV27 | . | TGTGCCAGCAGTTTATCTAGCGGGAGAGTTTTTGTTCACGAGCAGTACTTC | CASSLSSGRVFVHEQYF
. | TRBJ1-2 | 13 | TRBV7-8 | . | TGTGCCAGCAGCTTAGGGGGTAACTATGGCTACACCTTC | CASSLGGNYGYTF
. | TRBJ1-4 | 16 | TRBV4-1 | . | TGCGCCAGCAGCCCGAAGATAGGGAGGTTGAGTGAAAAACTGTTTTTT | CASSPKIGRLSEKLFF
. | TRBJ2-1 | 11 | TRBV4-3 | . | TGCGCCCGCCCCAGTGTGGCTGAGCAGTTCTTC | CARPSVAEQFF
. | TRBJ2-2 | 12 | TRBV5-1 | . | TGCGCCAGCTCCTACAGGAAAGGGGAGCTGTTTTTT | CASSYRKGELFF
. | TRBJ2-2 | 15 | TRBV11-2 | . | TGTGCCAGCAGCCCCGGTGGCGCGCACACCGGGGAGCTGTTTTTT | CASSPGGAHTGELFF
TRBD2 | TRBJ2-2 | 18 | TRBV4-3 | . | TGCGCCAGCAGCCAAGGGACTAGCGGGCAGAGGGGCACCGGGGAGCTGTTTTTT | CASSQGTSGQRGTGELFF
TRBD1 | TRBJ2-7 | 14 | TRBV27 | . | TGTGCCAGCAGTTTAGCTGGACAGGGAGAAGAGCAGTACTTC | CASSLAGQGEEQYF
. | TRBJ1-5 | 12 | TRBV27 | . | TGTGCCAGCAGTACAAACAGGTCGCCCCAGCATTTT | CASSTNRSPQHF
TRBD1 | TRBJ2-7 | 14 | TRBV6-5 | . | TGTGCCAGCAGCCAACGGACAGGGGAAAACGAGCAGTACTTC | CASSQRTGENEQYF
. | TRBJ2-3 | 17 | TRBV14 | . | TGTGCCAGCAGCCAAGATTATGTCTACCCTGGGTCAGATACGCAGTATTTT | CASSQDYVYPGSDTQYF
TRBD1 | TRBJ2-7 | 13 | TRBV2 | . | TGTGCCAGCAGGGGACAGGGGGCCTACGAGCAGTACTTC | CASRGQGAYEQYF
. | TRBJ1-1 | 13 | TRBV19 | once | TGTGCCAGTAGTATCTCCGCGGGAACTGAAGCTTTCTTT | CASSISAGTEAFF
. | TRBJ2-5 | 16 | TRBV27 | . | TGTGCCAGCAGTTTTGAGGGGCCGTCGCACGGGGAGACCCAGTACTTC | CASSFEGPSHGETQYF
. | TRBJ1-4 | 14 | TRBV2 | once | TGTGCCAGCAGAGTACAGGGAAAGCATGAAAAACTGTTTTTT | CASRVQGKHEKLFF
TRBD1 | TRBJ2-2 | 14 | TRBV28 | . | TGTGCCAGCAGACAAACAGGGGGTACCGGGGAGCTGTTTTTT | CASRQTGGTGELFF